The rows below give T cell receptor beta chains drawn from one sample of a study of regulatory T cells. Libraries were prepared by immunoSEQ multiplex PCR; TCRdb keeps only in-frame clonotypes and omits some of them. This table has 20,000 to 25,000 clones, about 88% appearing once. Material for sequencing was conventional CD4+ T cells sorted from blood. The receptor set was obtained from a child aged 10-17 years with CD3G deficiency. Both conserved end residues are part of each CDR3. Each record gives: V gene, J gene, D gene, clone size, CDR3 DNA, CDR3 protein. D genes are given only for firm matches. Some rows have no size entry. The others give once, few or many, or a class for an expanded clone.

V: TRBV19
J: TRBJ2-1
D: .
size: .
DNA: TGTGCCAGTAGCCAAATCTCCCGGGGGCGGCAGTTCTTC
CDR3: CASSQISRGRQFF

V: TRBV12-1
J: TRBJ2-3
D: .
size: .
DNA: TGTGCCAGCAGCTCTCGGACTAGCGGGAGGGATACTAGCACAGATACGCAGTATTTT
CDR3: CASSSRTSGRDTSTDTQYF

V: TRBV6-1
J: TRBJ2-6
D: .
size: .
DNA: TGTGCCAGCAGTGAAGCGCCGACTTGGTTCCCTGGGGCCAACGTCCTGACTTTC
CDR3: CASSEAPTWFPGANVLTF

V: TRBV11-2
J: TRBJ2-1
D: .
size: .
DNA: TGTGCCAGCAGCTTAGATGGCGGGAATGAGCAGTTCTTC
CDR3: CASSLDGGNEQFF

V: TRBV28
J: TRBJ2-4
D: TRBD2
size: .
DNA: TGTGCCAGCAGTTTGGCTAGCGGGAGGAGAGCCAAAAACATTCAGTACTTC
CDR3: CASSLASGRRAKNIQYF

V: TRBV28
J: TRBJ2-3
D: TRBD2
size: .
DNA: TGTGCCAGCAGCCTTAGCGGGAGGGGGACAGATACGCAGTATTTT
CDR3: CASSLSGRGTDTQYF

V: TRBV28
J: TRBJ2-7
D: TRBD2
size: .
DNA: TGTGCCAGCAGTTTATCTCCGGGACTAGCGGGTTACGAGCAGTACTTC
CDR3: CASSLSPGLAGYEQYF

V: TRBV11-2
J: TRBJ2-5
D: .
size: .
DNA: TGTGCCAGCAGCTTGTCGGTAGAAGAGACCCAGTACTTC
CDR3: CASSLSVEETQYF

V: TRBV6-1
J: TRBJ1-2
D: .
size: .
DNA: TGTGCCAGCAGTGGACGGAACTATGGCTACACCTTC
CDR3: CASSGRNYGYTF

V: TRBV5-1
J: TRBJ2-2
D: .
size: .
DNA: TGCGCCAGCAGCTTGGGGACATATAACGGGGAGCTGTTTTTT
CDR3: CASSLGTYNGELFF

V: TRBV7-9
J: TRBJ2-6
D: .
size: .
DNA: TGTGCCAGCAGCTTTTACAGACACTCTGGGGCCAACGTCCTGACTTTC
CDR3: CASSFYRHSGANVLTF

V: TRBV5-1
J: TRBJ2-3
D: .
size: few
DNA: TGCGCCAGCAGCCCCGGACTTAGCACAGATACGCAGTATTTT
CDR3: CASSPGLSTDTQYF

V: TRBV6-1
J: TRBJ1-2
D: .
size: .
DNA: TGTGCCAGCAGTGTCGAGGGCTACTATGGCTACACCTTC
CDR3: CASSVEGYYGYTF

V: TRBV5-1
J: TRBJ2-3
D: TRBD2
size: .
DNA: TGCGCCAGCAGCTTGGGTCTAGCGGAAGGAGGGGATACGCAGTATTTT
CDR3: CASSLGLAEGGDTQYF

V: TRBV28
J: TRBJ1-1
D: .
size: .
DNA: TGTGCCAGCAGCTCCACAGGGAGGCGGACTGAAGCTTTCTTT
CDR3: CASSSTGRRTEAFF

V: TRBV21-1
J: TRBJ2-7
D: .
size: once
DNA: TGTGCCAGCAGCAAAGATCAGGGTATTATATCCTACGAGCAGTACTTC
CDR3: CASSKDQGIISYEQYF

V: TRBV18
J: TRBJ2-7
D: .
size: .
DNA: TGTGCCAGCTCACCAAAACAGGGCCACGAGCAGTACTTC
CDR3: CASSPKQGHEQYF

V: TRBV5-1
J: TRBJ2-3
D: .
size: once
DNA: TGCGCCAGCAGCGAGACGAACACAGATACGCAGTATTTT
CDR3: CASSETNTDTQYF

V: TRBV11-2
J: TRBJ2-2
D: TRBD1
size: .
DNA: TGTGCCAGCAGCTCCCCCCCAGGGACAGGTTGGACCGGGGAGCTGTTTTTT
CDR3: CASSSPPGTGWTGELFF

V: TRBV5-1
J: TRBJ2-7
D: .
size: .
DNA: TGCGCCAGCGGCACCGGAGGGGTTGCACTGACAGGGAACGAGCAGTACTTC
CDR3: CASGTGGVALTGNEQYF

V: TRBV6-1
J: TRBJ2-2
D: .
size: .
DNA: TGTGCCAGCATCAGGGGCGCCGGGGAGCTGTTTTTT
CDR3: CASIRGAGELFF

V: TRBV30
J: TRBJ2-2
D: TRBD1
size: .
DNA: TGTGCCTGGGGGACAGGGCTCAACACCGGGGAGCTGTTTTTT
CDR3: CAWGTGLNTGELFF

V: TRBV10-3
J: TRBJ2-7
D: .
size: .
DNA: TGTGCCATCAGTGAGTCATTGGGCTACGAGCAGTACTTC
CDR3: CAISESLGYEQYF

V: TRBV28
J: TRBJ2-2
D: .
size: .
DNA: TGTGCCAGCAGCCCGGGACACTACACCGGGGAGCTGTTTTTT
CDR3: CASSPGHYTGELFF